This T cell receptor (beta chain) was identified during a study of T cell clonality in common variable immunodeficiency. Per the germline V gene, CDR1 is SGHVS and CDR2 is FQNEAQ. The CDR3 runs to 15 residues. The ends lost 5 bases at V and 3 bases at J; junction bases unmatched: 3. Some clones are missing from TCRdb's copy, which holds only in-frame ones; the method was immunoSEQ multiplex PCR. This sample has fewer than 55,000 clones and no singletons, with 2% to 2.5% in the ten largest. Concerning this clone itself: The CDR3 extends 3 residues past the end of the read, so its final part is completed from the germline J gene.

The specimen sequenced was peripheral blood mononuclear cells. The V call is TRBV7-8, the J call TRBJ1-6; TRBD1 matches 8 bases. The source of this sequence is a person between 18 and 75 years old in good health. CDR3 DNA (partial): TGTGCCAGCAGCCCCGGGACAGGCTATAATTCACCC. Translation gives CASSPGTGYNSP. The entire CDR3 protein is CASSPGTGYNSPLHF. Complete variable domain (other parts from reference TRBV7-8 and TRBJ1-6): GAGVSQSPRYKVAKRGQDVALRCDPISGHVSLFWYQQALGQGPEFLTYFQNEAQLDKSGLPSDRFFAERPEGSVSTLKIQRTQQEDSAVYLCASSPGTGYNSPLHFGNGTRLTVT.